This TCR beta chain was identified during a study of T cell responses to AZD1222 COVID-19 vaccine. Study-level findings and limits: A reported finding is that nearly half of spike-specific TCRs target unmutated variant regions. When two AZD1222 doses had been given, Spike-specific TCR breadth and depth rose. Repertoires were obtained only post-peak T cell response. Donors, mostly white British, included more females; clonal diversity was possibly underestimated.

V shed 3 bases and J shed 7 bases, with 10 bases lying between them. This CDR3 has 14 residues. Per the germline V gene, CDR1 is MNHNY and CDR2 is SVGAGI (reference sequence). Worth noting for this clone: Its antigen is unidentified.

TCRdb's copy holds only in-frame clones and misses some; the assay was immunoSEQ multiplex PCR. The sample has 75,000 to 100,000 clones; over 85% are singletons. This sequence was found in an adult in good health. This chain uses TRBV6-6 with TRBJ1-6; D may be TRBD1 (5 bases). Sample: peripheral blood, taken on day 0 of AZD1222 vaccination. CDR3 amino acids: CASSYMGGNSPLHF. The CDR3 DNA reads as TGTGCCAGCAGTTATATGGGGGGGAATTCACCCCTCCACTTT.